This T cell receptor beta chain emerged from a study of regulatory T cells in long-lasting Graves disease. For TCR beta, libraries came from iRepertoire HTBI primers and Arm-PCR of CDR3 regions. MiXCR, applied by TCRdb to the multiplex PCR reads, yields one record per CDR3 protein. Among about 340,000 distinct CDR3 sequences listed, roughly 21% were seen once. This clonotype showed up many times. The CDR3 runs to 17 residues. V lost 5 bases to trimming and J lost 0 bases; unmatched junction nucleotides: 12. Germline V lookup: CDR1 SGHVS, CDR2 FQNEAQ. This sample's time point: persistent/refractory GD, antithyroid drugs over 5 years with positive TRAb. Generation of the TCR library employed RNA extracted from PBMCs.

This TCR was sampled from a female donor with Graves disease. Source: peripheral blood mononuclear cells (PBMCs), taken when the disease was refractory, from a patient treated with antithyroid drugs. The chain joins TRBV7-8 to TRBJ2-5; 7 nucleotides match TRBD2. Here the CDR3 DNA reads TGTGCCAGCAGCCAGCTGGGGGGGGTCCCGTACCAAGAGACCCAGTACTTC. Its translation is CASSQLGGVPYQETQYF. Looking up the rest from reference TRBV7-8 and TRBJ2-5 gives the full variable domain: GAGVSQSPRYKVAKRGQDVALRCDPISGHVSLFWYQQALGQGPEFLTYFQNEAQLDKSGLPSDRFFAERPEGSVSTLKIQRTQQEDSAVYLCASSQLGGVPYQETQYFGPGTRLLVL.